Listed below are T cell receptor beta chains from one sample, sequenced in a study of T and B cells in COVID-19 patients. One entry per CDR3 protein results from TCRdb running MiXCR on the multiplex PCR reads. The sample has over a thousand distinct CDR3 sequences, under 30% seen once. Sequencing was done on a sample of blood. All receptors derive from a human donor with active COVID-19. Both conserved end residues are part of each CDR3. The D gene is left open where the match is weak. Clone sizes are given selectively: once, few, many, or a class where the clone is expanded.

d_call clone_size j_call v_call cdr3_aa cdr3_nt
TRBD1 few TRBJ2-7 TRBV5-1 CASSFNPRGRQGASQQYF TGCGCCAGCAGCTTCAACCCGAGAGGTAGACAGGGGGCCTCCCAGCAGTACTTC
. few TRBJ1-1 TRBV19 CASSIAGAETEAFF TGTGCCAGTAGTATAGCCGGGGCGGAGACTGAAGCTTTCTTT
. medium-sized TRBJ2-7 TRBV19 CASSMSPGTYEQYF TGTGCCAGTAGTATGTCCCCAGGGACCTACGAGCAGTACTTC
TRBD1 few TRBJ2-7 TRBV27 CASSPSTGGGFHEQYF TGTGCCAGCAGTCCCTCGACAGGGGGCGGCTTCCACGAGCAGTACTTC
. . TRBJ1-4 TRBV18 CASSEGVTTNEKLFF TGTGCCAGCTCAGAGGGCGTAACGACTAATGAAAAACTGTTTTTT
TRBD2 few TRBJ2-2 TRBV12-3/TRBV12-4 CASTLLGGQGAVGTSGSSAGELFF TGTGCCAGCACTCTTCTAGGGGGACAGGGGGCTGTTGGGACTAGCGGGAGTTCTGCCGGGGAGCTGTTTTTT
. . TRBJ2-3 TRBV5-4 CASSQDGGDGTDTQYF TGCGCCAGCAGCCAAGATGGAGGGGACGGCACAGATACGCAGTATTTT
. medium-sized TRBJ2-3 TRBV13 CASTAQGGAHTDTQYF TGTGCCAGCACCGCCCAGGGCGGGGCCCACACAGATACGCAGTATTTT
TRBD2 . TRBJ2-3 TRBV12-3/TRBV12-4 CASSFFGGRGTDTQYF TGTGCCAGCAGTTTTTTTGGCGGGAGGGGGACAGATACGCAGTATTTT
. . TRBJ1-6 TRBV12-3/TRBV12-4 CASSLGGLNSPLHF TGTGCCAGCAGTTTAGGGGGTCTTAATTCACCCCTCCACTTT
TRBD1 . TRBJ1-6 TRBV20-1 CSAKPGQRSSYNSPLHF TGCAGTGCTAAGCCGGGACAGAGAAGCTCCTATAATTCACCCCTCCACTTT
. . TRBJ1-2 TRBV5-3 CARSLAGPGYTF TGTGCCAGAAGCTTGGCAGGCCCGGGCTACACCTTC
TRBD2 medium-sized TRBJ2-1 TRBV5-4 CASSILAEGSYNEQFF TGTGCCAGCAGCATCCTAGCGGAGGGATCCTACAATGAGCAGTTCTTC
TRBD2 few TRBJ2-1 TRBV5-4 CASSLTSGSKSYNEQFF TGTGCCAGCAGCCTGACTAGCGGGAGTAAGTCCTACAATGAGCAGTTCTTC
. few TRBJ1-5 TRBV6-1 CASRNTGRRYSNQPQHF TGTGCCAGCAGAAATACCGGGAGAAGATATAGCAATCAGCCCCAGCATTTT
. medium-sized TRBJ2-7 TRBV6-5 CASSYNRIDEQYF TGTGCCAGCAGTTACAACAGAATTGACGAGCAGTACTTC
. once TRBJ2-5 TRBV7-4 CASSPGQTQYF TGTGCCAGCAGCCCAGGACAGACCCAGTACTTC
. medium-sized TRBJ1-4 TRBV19 CASARLGATNEKLFF TGTGCCAGTGCCCGGCTTGGGGCAACTAATGAAAAACTGTTTTTT
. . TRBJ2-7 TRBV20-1 CSAEIGSYEQYF TGCAGTGCCGAGATCGGGAGCTACGAGCAGTACTTC
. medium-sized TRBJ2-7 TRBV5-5 CASSLPYYEQYF TGTGCCAGCAGCTTGCCATACTACGAGCAGTACTTC
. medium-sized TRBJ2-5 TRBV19 CASSIVSGQGMETQYF TGTGCCAGTAGTATAGTGTCAGGGCAGGGAATGGAGACCCAGTACTTC
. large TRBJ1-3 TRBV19 CASTMTGNTIYF TGTGCCAGTACAATGACAGGAAACACCATATATTTT